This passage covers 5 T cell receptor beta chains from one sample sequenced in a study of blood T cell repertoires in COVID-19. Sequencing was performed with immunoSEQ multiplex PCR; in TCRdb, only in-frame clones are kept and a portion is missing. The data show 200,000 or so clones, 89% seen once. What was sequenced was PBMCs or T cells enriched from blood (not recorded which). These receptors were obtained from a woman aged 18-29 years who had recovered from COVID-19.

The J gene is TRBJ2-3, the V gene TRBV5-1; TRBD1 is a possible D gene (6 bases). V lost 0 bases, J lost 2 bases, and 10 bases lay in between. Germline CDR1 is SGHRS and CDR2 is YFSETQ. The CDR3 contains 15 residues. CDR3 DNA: TGCGCCAGCAGCTTGGGGGGGCGACCCACAGATACGCAGTATTTT. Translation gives CASSLGGRPTDTQYF.

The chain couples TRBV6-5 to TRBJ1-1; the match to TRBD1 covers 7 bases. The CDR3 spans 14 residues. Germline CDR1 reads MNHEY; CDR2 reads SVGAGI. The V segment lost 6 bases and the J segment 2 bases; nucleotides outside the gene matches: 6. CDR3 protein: CASRSTGINTEAFF. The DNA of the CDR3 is TGTGCCAGCAGATCGACAGGGATTAACACTGAAGCTTTCTTT.

The CDR3 DNA reads TGTGCCAGCAGCTTTACTAGCGGGAATGAAATTAGCACAGATACGCAGTATTTT. The encoded protein is CASSFTSGNEISTDTQYF. This sequence joins TRBV11-2 and TRBJ2-3; 10 bases fit TRBD2. The germline V gene has CDR1 SGHAT and CDR2 FQNNGV. With 3 bases clipped from V and 0 bases from J, the junction kept 9 bases outside the gene matches. This CDR3 has 18 amino acids.

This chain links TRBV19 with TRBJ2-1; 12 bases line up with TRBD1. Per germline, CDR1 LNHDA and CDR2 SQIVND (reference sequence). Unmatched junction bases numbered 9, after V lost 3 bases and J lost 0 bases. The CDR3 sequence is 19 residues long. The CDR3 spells CASSMRGQGAIVSYNEQFF. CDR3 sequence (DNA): TGTGCCAGTAGTATGAGGGGACAGGGGGCAATAGTCTCCTACAATGAGCAGTTCTTC.

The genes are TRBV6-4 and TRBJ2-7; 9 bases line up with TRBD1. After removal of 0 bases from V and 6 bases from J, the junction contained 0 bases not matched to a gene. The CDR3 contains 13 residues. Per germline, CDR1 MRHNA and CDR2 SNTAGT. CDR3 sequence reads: CASSDSGQGEQYF. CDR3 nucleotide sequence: TGTGCCAGCAGTGACTCGGGACAGGGCGAGCAGTACTTC.